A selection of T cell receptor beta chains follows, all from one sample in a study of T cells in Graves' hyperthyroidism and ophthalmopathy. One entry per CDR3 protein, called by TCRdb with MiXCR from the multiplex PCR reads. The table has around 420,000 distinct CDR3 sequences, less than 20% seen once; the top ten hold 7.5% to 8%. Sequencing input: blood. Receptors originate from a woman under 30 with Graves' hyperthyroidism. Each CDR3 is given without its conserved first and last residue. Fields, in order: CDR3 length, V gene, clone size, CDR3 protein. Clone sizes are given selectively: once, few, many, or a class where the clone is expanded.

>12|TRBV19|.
ASSMTASWCGYT
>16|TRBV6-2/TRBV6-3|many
ASSYRVVGGLAYNEQF
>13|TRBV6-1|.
ASRTTVSGIYEQF
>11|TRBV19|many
ASRSHQNTEAF
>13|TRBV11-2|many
ASSTQRDRSYEQY
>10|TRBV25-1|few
ASSAAPRWLY
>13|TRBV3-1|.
ASSQVGQGQKTQY
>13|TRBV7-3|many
ASSLGGPMNTEAF
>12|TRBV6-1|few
ASSENTRIGELF
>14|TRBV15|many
ATSRRSRADNQPQH
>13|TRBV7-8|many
ASSLGSGSIDTQY
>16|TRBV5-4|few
ASSLSVLGMGGNSPLH
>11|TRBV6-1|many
ASSQNHQVTQY
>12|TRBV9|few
ASSGGANETEAF
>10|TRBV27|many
ASNTHNSPLH
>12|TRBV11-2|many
ASSLEGGDQPQH
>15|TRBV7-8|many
ASSLDIDRLSGNTIY
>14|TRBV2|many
ASRGRGQGRSYGYT
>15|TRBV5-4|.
ASSLLDWAGDYNEQF
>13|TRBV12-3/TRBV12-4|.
ASTLGRIQGQPQH
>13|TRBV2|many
ASSDSSSYNSPLH
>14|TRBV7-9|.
ASSPSWGESTDTQY
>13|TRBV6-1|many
ASRTGTSVIDEQF
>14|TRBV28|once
ASSSAGQGWTGELF
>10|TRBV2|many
APREGGDIQY
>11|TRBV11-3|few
ASTGQGNTEAF
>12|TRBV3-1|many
ASSQRETGAEQY
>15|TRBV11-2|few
ASSLIGRGPHSYEQY
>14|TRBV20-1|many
SARDPQASTNYGYT
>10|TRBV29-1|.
SGRQGNTEAF
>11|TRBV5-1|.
ASSLDSWGEQY
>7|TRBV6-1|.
ARLQTQY
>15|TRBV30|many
AWSVERRSSYNSPLH
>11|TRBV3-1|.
ASSPGQDKAAF
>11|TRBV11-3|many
ASSPGGDYGYT
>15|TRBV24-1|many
ATSDRGLAVPTDTQY
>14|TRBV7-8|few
ASSLSPGEGVYEQY
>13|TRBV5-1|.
ASSPGHRTSYEQY
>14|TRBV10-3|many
AISDGLDTRANEQF
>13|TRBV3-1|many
ASSQPGQAGDGYT
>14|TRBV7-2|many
ASSRQGGTLGDTQY
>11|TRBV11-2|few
VSSLGMRDTQY
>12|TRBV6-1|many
ASIGAGGTDTQY
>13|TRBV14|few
ASSHRTGMYNEQF
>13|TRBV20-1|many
SARSPGQGGSPLH
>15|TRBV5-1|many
ASSLGPQGVKQGEQY